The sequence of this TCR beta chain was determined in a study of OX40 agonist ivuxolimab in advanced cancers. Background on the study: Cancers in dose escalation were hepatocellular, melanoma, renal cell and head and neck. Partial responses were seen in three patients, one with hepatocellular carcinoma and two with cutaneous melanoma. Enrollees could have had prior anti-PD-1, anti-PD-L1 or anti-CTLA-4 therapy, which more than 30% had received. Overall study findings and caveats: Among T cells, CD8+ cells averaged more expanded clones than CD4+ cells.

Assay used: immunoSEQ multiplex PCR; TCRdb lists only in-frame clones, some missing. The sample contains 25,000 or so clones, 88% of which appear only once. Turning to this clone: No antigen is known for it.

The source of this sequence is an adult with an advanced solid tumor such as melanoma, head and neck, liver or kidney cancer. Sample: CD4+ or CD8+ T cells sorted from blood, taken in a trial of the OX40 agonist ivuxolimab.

The CDR3, as DNA: TGTGCCAGTAGCCCGGTGGCAGGGGGGTTTTTCACTGAAGCTTTCTTT. Amino acid sequence: CASSPVAGGFFTEAFF. This sequence joins TRBV19 and TRBJ1-1; 7 bases are shared with TRBD1. The CDR3 contains 16 residues. V lost 6 bases to trimming and J lost 4 bases; unmatched junction nucleotides: 14. CDR1 and CDR2 (germline): LNHDA, SQIVND (reference sequence).